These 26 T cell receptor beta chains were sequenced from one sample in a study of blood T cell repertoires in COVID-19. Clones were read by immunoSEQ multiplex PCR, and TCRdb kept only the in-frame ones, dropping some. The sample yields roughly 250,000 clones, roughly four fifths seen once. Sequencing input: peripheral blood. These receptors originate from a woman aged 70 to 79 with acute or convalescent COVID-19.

The CDR3 reads CASSVDRGNQPQHF. The CDR3 coding sequence is TGTGCCAGCAGTGTCGACAGGGGCAATCAGCCCCAGCATTTT. The genes are TRBV2 and TRBJ1-5; 7 positions agree with TRBD1. This CDR3 is built from 14 residues. Unmatched junction bases numbered 2, after V lost 4 bases and J lost 2 bases. Germline CDR1 SNHLY, CDR2 FYNNEI.

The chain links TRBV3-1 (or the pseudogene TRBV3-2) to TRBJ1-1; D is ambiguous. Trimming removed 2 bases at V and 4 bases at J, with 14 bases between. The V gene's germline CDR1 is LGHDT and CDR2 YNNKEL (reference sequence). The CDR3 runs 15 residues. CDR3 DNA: TGTGCCAGCAGCCAACCCGTGCGGGAGGCCACTGAAGCTTTCTTT. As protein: CASSQPVREATEAFF.

In nucleotides, the CDR3 is TGCGCCAGCAGCCAGGCCAGATCCGGGACTAGCGGGGGGCCTAGCACAGATACGCAGTATTTT. It yields the protein CASSQARSGTSGGPSTDTQYF. The chain uses TRBV4-3 and TRBJ2-3; 15 nucleotides line up with TRBD2. CDR1 LGHNA and CDR2 YSLEER come from the germline V gene. V lost 3 bases and J lost 0; bases outside the gene matches: 13. The CDR3 spans 21 residues.

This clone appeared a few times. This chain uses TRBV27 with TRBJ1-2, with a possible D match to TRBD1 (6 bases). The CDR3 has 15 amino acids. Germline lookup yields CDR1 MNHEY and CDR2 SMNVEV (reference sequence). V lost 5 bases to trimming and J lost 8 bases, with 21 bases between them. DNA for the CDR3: TGTGCCAGCAGTCGCCGGCCGGGGGGCGAGTCGGGCTACACCTTC. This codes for CASSRRPGGESGYTF.

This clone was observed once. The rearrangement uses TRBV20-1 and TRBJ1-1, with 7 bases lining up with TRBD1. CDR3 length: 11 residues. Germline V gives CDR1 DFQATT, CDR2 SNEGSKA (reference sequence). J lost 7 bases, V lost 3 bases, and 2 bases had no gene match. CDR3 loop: CSASRQGEAFF. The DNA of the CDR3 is TGCAGTGCTAGTAGACAGGGTGAAGCTTTCTTT.

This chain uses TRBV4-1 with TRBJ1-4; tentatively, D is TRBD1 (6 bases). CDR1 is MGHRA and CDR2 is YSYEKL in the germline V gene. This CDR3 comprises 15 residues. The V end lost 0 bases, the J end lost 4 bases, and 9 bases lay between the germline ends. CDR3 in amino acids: CASSQEQGFNEKLFF. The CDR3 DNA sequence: TGCGCCAGCAGCCAAGAACAGGGTTTTAATGAAAAACTGTTTTTT.

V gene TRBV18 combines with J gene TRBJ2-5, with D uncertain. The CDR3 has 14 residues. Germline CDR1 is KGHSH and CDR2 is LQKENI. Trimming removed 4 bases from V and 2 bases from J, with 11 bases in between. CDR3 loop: CASSQQVRQETQYF. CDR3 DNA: TGTGCCAGCTCACAGCAGGTCAGACAAGAGACCCAGTACTTC.

The CDR3 bases are TGTGCCAGCAGTTACTCTGGGGCAGGGAATAGCAATCAGCCCCAGCATTTT. It translates to CASSYSGAGNSNQPQHF. The J gene is TRBJ1-5, the V gene TRBV6-2 or TRBV6-3; D might be TRBD1 (5 bases). Per germline, CDR1 MNHEY and CDR2 SVGEGT. Trimming removed 0 bases at V and 0 bases at J, with 12 bases between. The CDR3 has 17 residues.

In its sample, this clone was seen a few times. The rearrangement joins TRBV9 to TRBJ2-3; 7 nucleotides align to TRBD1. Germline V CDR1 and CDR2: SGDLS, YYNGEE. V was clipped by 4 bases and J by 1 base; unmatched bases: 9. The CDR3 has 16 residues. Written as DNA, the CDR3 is TGTGCCAGCAGCTACTTAACAGGGGTCGGCACAGATACGCAGTATTTT. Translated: CASSYLTGVGTDTQYF.

The CDR3 nucleotides read TGTGCCAGCAGCGGTAACTCGGGGGGCAGGAATTCACCCCTCCACTTT. Its translation is CASSGNSGGRNSPLHF. The chain has TRBV3-1 (or the pseudogene TRBV3-2) and TRBJ1-6; perhaps TRBD1 as D (6 bases). Germline V gives CDR1 LGHDT, CDR2 YNNKEL (reference sequence). V dropped 5 bases and J dropped 7 bases, with 18 bases sitting between them. This CDR3 is built from 16 residues.

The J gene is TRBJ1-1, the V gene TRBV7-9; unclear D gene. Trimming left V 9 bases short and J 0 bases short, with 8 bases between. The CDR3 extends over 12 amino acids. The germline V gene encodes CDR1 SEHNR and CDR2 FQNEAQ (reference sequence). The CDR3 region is CARESLNTEAFF. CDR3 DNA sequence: TGTGCCAGAGAAAGCTTGAACACTGAAGCTTTCTTT.

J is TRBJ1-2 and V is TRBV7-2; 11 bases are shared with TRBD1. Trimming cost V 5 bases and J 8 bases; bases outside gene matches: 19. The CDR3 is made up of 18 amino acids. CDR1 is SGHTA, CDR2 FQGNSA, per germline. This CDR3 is CASSHAPGQGVAKEGYTF. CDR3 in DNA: TGTGCCAGCAGCCATGCTCCGGGACAGGGGGTTGCAAAGGAGGGCTACACCTTC. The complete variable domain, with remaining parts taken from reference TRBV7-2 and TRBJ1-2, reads GAGVSQSPSNKVTEKGKDVELRCDPISGHTALYWYRQSLGQGLEFLIYFQGNSAPDKSGLPSDRFSAERTGGSVSTLTIQRTQQEDSAVYLCASSHAPGQGVAKEGYTFGSGTRLTVV.

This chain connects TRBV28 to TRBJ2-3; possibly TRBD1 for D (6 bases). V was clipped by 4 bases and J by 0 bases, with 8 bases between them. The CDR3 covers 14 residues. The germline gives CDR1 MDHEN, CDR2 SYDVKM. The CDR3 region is CASSSTGSTDTQYF. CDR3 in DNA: TGTGCCAGCAGTTCTACAGGGAGCACAGATACGCAGTATTTT.

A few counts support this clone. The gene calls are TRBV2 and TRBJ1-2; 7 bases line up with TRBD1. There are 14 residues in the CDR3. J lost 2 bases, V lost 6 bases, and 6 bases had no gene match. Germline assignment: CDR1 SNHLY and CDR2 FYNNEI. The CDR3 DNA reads TGTGCCAGCAGAACAGGGGTTTCGAACTATGGCTACACCTTC. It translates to CASRTGVSNYGYTF.

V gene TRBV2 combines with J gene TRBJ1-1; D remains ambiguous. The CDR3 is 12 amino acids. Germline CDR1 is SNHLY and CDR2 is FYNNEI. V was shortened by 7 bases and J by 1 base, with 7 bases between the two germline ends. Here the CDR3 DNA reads TGTGCCAGCAACCAACAGAACACTGAAGCTTTCTTT. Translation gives CASNQQNTEAFF. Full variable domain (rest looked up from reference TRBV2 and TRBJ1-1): EPEVTQTPSHQVTQMGQEVILRCVPISNHLYFYWYRQILGQKVEFLVSFYNNEISEKSEIFDDQFSVERPDGSNFTLKIRSTKLEDSAMYFCASNQQNTEAFFGQGTRLTVV.

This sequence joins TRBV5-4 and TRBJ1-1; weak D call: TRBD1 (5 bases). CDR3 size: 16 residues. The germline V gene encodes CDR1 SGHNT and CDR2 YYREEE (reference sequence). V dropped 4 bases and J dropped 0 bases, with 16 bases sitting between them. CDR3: CASSPTPDSLNTEAFF. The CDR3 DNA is TGTGCCAGCAGCCCAACACCCGACAGCTTGAACACTGAAGCTTTCTTT.

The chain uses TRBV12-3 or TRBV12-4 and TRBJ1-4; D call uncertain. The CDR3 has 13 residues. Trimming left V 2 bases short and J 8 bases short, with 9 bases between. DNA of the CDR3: TGTGCCAGCAGTTTACAGGTGAACGAAAAACTGTTTTTT. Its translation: CASSLQVNEKLFF.

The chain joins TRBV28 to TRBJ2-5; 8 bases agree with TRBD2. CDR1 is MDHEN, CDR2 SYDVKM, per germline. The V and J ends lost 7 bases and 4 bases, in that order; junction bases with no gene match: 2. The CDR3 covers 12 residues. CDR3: CASTGGVETQYF. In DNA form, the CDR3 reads TGTGCCAGCACGGGGGGGGTAGAGACCCAGTACTTC.

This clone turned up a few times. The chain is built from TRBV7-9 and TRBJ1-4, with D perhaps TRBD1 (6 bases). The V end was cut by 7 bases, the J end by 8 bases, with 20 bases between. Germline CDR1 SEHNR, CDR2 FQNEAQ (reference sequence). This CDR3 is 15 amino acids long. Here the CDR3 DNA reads TGTGCCAGCAACCGTGACTCAGGGGTTGGAGAAAAACTGTTTTTT. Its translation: CASNRDSGVGEKLFF.

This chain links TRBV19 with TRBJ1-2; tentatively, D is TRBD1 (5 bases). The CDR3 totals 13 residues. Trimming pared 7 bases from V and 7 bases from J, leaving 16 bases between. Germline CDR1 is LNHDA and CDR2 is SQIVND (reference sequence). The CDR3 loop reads CASNPTAGSGYTF. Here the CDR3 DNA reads TGTGCCAGTAACCCTACAGCAGGGTCTGGCTACACCTTC.

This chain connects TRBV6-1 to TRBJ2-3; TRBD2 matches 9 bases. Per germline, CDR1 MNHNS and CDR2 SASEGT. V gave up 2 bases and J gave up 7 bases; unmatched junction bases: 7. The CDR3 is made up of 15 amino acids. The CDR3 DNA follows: TGTGCCAGCAGTGAAAACGCGGGGGGGCCTCATACGCAGTATTTT. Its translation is CASSENAGGPHTQYF.

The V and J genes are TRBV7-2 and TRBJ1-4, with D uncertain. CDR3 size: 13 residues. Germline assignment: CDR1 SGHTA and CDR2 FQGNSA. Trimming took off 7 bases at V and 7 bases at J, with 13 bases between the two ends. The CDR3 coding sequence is TGTGCCAGCACCTTGAGTTTTGGTGAAAAACTGTTTTTT. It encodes CASTLSFGEKLFF.

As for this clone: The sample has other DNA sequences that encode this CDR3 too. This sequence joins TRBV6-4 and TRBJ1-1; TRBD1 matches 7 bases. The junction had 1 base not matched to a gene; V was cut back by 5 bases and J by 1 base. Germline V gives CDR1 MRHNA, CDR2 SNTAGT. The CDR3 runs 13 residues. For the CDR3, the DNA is TGTGCCAGCAGTAGGACAGGGAACACTGAAGCTTTCTTT. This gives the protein CASSRTGNTEAFF.

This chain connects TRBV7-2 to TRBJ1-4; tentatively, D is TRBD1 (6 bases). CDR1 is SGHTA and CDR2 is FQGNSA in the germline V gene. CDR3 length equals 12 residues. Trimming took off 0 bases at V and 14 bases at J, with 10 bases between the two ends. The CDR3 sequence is CASSLANRVLFF. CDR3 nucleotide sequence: TGTGCCAGCAGCTTAGCGAACAGGGTGCTGTTTTTT.

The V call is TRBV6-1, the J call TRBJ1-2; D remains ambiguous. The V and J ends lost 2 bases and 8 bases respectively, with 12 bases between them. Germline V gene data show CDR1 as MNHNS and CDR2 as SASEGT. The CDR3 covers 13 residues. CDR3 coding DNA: TGTGCCAGCAGTGAATCCTACCCCTTCGGCTACACCTTC. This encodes CASSESYPFGYTF.

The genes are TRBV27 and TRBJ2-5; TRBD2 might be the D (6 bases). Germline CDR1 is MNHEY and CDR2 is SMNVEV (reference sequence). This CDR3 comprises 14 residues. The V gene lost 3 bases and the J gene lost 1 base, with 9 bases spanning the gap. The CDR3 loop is CASSFGGPQETQYF. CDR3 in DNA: TGTGCCAGCAGTTTCGGAGGGCCCCAAGAGACCCAGTACTTC.